There are many counts of the clone carrying this T cell receptor beta chain. Its antigen is not known. The data were obtained in a study of T cells in Graves' hyperthyroidism and ophthalmopathy. Study-level background: Peripheral blood sampling occurred at initial diagnosis, before any treatment.

Study results and limitations: Peripheral blood also featured most of the thyroid clonotypes expanded above 0.001. The model predicted ophthalmopathy a median around six months before onset.

Amplified regions were TCR beta CDR3 sequences from RNA transcripts. A set of HTBI primers served as the primers for a first-round RT-PCR of the TCR CDR3. Each CDR3 protein gets one entry after TCRdb re-called the multiplex PCR reads with MiXCR. The table has 500,000 or so distinct CDR3 sequences, approximately 17% seen once. Investigators excluded patients with uncontrolled infection, other autoimmune disease, pregnancy or lactation. The CDR3 contains 11 residues. Germline V gene data show CDR1 as MNHNS and CDR2 as SASEGT. V was shortened by 1 base and J by 8 bases, with 3 bases between the two germline ends.

The chain employs TRBV6-1 and TRBJ2-1; no definite D call. Sample: blood. The source of this sequence is a woman between 18 and 29 years old with Graves' ophthalmopathy. The CDR3 nucleotides read TGTGCCAGCAGTGAAGTCGATGAGCAGTTCTTC. It is translated as CASSEVDEQFF.